Below are 18 T cell receptor beta chains sequenced from a single sample in a study of blood T cell repertoires in COVID-19. This table comes from immunoSEQ multiplex PCR, and its TCRdb copy is limited to in-frame clones, with some not included. Of 170,000 or so clones in the sample, 85% to 90% are singletons; the top ten hold 0.85% to 0.95%. Sequenced input: peripheral blood. These receptors were collected from a woman under 30 who had recovered from COVID-19.

This sequence joins TRBV29-1 and TRBJ2-3, with a tentative D call TRBD2 (6 bases). V was clipped by 0 bases and J by 3 bases, with 10 bases between them. There are 14 residues in the CDR3. The germline gives CDR1 SQVTM, CDR2 ANQGSEA. The CDR3 is CSVEEGLQTDTQYF. The CDR3 DNA reads as TGCAGCGTTGAAGAGGGACTGCAAACAGATACGCAGTATTTT.

CDR3 region: CASTGLAGYNEQFF. The CDR3 nucleotides are TGTGCCAGCACTGGACTAGCGGGATACAATGAGCAGTTCTTC. The chain carries TRBV7-2 and TRBJ2-1, with 12 bases lining up with TRBD2. The V segment lost 7 bases and the J segment 4 bases; nucleotides outside the gene matches: 2. Germline CDR1 is SGHTA and CDR2 is FQGNSA. This CDR3 is built from 14 residues.

The rearrangement joins TRBV5-1 to TRBJ1-2, with 10 bases that match TRBD1. Losses at the gene ends were 4 bases for V and 5 bases for J; bases not matched to a gene: 11. The CDR3 covers 16 residues. CDR1 is SGHRS and CDR2 is YFSETQ in the germline V gene. This CDR3 reads CASSPHPGTGVYGYTF. Here the CDR3 DNA reads TGCGCCAGCAGCCCCCATCCCGGGACAGGGGTTTATGGCTACACCTTC.

This clone was detected once. V and J are TRBV19 and TRBJ1-5; maybe TRBD1 (6 bases). The germline V gene has CDR1 LNHDA and CDR2 SQIVND (reference sequence). The V end was cut by 3 bases, the J end by 2 bases, with 8 bases between. CDR3 length: 14 amino acids. The CDR3 is CASSMAGGNQPQHF. Here the CDR3 DNA reads TGTGCCAGTAGTATGGCAGGGGGCAATCAGCCCCAGCATTTT.

The chain combines TRBV4-1 with TRBJ1-3; D uncertain. Deletions cut 1 base from V and 0 bases from J, with 19 bases between. The V gene's germline CDR1 is MGHRA and CDR2 YSYEKL. This CDR3 is built from 19 residues. The CDR3 DNA sequence: TGCGCCAGCAGCCAAGCGGGTGTCAGATCCTCGGCCTCTGGAAACACCATATATTTT. This encodes CASSQAGVRSSASGNTIYF.

This clone was seen a single time. This chain uses TRBV19 with TRBJ1-2; D unclear. Germline CDR1 is LNHDA and CDR2 is SQIVND (reference sequence). Trimming took off 3 bases at V and 5 bases at J, with 7 bases between the two ends. The CDR3 is 12 amino acids. The CDR3 region has the DNA TGTGCCAGTAGTATTTCCCCTTATGGCTACACCTTC. Translating gives CASSISPYGYTF.

This chain joins TRBV5-5 and TRBJ1-5; 8 bases agree with TRBD1. Germline V CDR1 and CDR2: SGHKS, YYEKEE (reference sequence). CDR3 size: 18 residues. V was pared by 0 bases and J by 0 bases, with 8 bases of the junction left unmatched. DNA of the CDR3: TGTGCCAGCAGCTTGGTGGACAGGGCCACATATAGCAATCAGCCCCAGCATTTT. It translates to CASSLVDRATYSNQPQHF.

In this sample, this clone turned up once. This sequence joins TRBV3-1 (or the pseudogene TRBV3-2) and TRBJ2-2; 10 bases match TRBD2. The CDR3 is 15 residues long. Trimming removed 4 bases from V and 8 bases from J; junction bases left unmatched: 7. Germline V gene sequence: CDR1 LGHDT, CDR2 YNNKEL (reference sequence). CDR3 DNA sequence: TGTGCCAGCAGCCCCCACGGGACTAGCGAGGGGGAGCTGTTTTTT. It specifies CASSPHGTSEGELFF.

The chain uses TRBV5-6 and TRBJ1-5, with 8 bases fitting TRBD1. J gave up 6 bases and V 4 bases, and 9 bases lay outside the gene matches. The V gene's germline CDR1 is SGHDT and CDR2 YYEEEE. The CDR3 has 15 amino acids. CDR3 sequence (DNA): TGTGCCAGCAGCCGAGACGGGACAGGAGGTCAGCCCCAGCATTTT. Its protein product is CASSRDGTGGQPQHF.

The V call is TRBV5-6, the J call TRBJ1-1; D may be TRBD1 (5 bases). Germline V CDR1 and CDR2: SGHDT, YYEEEE. The CDR3 spans 14 residues. V lost 0 bases and J 0 bases, leaving 6 bases between the germline ends. DNA of the CDR3: TGTGCCAGCAGCTTGGTAGGGGTGAACACTGAAGCTTTCTTT. Translating gives CASSLVGVNTEAFF. The full variable domain, in which reference TRBV5-6 and TRBJ1-1 provide the parts outside the CDR3, is DAGVTQSPTHLIKTRGQQVTLRCSPKSGHDTVSWYQQALGQGPQFIFQYYEEEERQRGNFPDRFSGHQFPNYSSELNVNALLLGDSALYLCASSLVGVNTEAFFGQGTRLTVV.

The V gene is TRBV4-1, the J gene TRBJ2-3; TRBD1 matches at 10 bases. Germline CDR1 reads MGHRA; CDR2 reads YSYEKL. The CDR3 contains 17 residues. Unmatched junction bases numbered 7, after V lost 3 bases and J lost 1 base. In DNA, the CDR3 is TGCGCCAGCAGCCAGCCGGGACAGGGGTTTGGCACAGATACGCAGTATTTT. Its translation: CASSQPGQGFGTDTQYF.

There are a few counts of this clone. The chain employs TRBV9 and TRBJ1-6; D possibly corresponds to TRBD1 (6 bases). The V end lost 2 bases, the J end lost 0 bases, and 9 bases lay between the germline ends. Germline CDR1 and CDR2: SGDLS and YYNGEE. The CDR3 consists of 16 residues. CDR3 in amino acids: CASSVTGSSYNSPLHF. The CDR3 bases are TGTGCCAGCAGCGTTACAGGGAGCTCCTATAATTCACCCCTCCACTTT.

CDR3 nucleotide sequence: TGTGCCAGCAGCTTAAACCGGGGGGCCGTTAAAAGAGGAGGCGATACGCAGTATTTT. It is translated as CASSLNRGAVKRGGDTQYF. The gene calls are TRBV7-2 and TRBJ2-3, with D possibly being TRBD2 (7 bases). Germline V gene data show CDR1 as SGHTA and CDR2 as FQGNSA. The CDR3 totals 19 residues. The V end lost 2 bases, the J end lost 6 bases, and 27 bases lay between the germline ends. Variable domain in full (rest from reference TRBV7-2 and TRBJ2-3): GAGVSQSPSNKVTEKGKDVELRCDPISGHTALYWYRQSLGQGLEFLIYFQGNSAPDKSGLPSDRFSAERTGGSVSTLTIQRTQQEDSAVYLCASSLNRGAVKRGGDTQYFGPGTRLTVL.

The V and J genes are TRBV11-2 and TRBJ2-4; possible D gene TRBD1, 7 bases. The CDR3 consists of 17 residues. CDR1 and CDR2 from the germline V gene are SGHAT and FQNNGV. V was trimmed by 5 bases and J by 1 base, leaving 18 bases between them. CDR3 in amino acids: CASSAWRDRGAKNIQYF. The CDR3, as DNA: TGTGCCAGCAGCGCCTGGAGGGACAGAGGGGCCAAAAACATTCAGTACTTC.

This clone was seen only once. J is TRBJ1-2 and V is TRBV27; 7 positions agree with TRBD1. Looked up from germline, CDR1 is MNHEY and CDR2 is SMNVEV (reference sequence). The junction had 8 bases not matched to a gene; V was cut back by 5 bases and J by 5 bases. The CDR3 has 14 residues. In nucleotides, the CDR3 is TGTGCCAGCAGTCCAACAGGGGCGGGGTATGGCTACACCTTC. This encodes CASSPTGAGYGYTF.

The genes are TRBV6-5 and TRBJ1-4, with 9 nucleotides matching TRBD1. With V trimmed by 2 bases and J by 7 bases, 5 bases remained unmatched. The CDR3 sequence is 15 residues long. CDR1 MNHEY and CDR2 SVGAGI come from the germline V gene. Written as DNA, the CDR3 is TGTGCCAGCAGTTACGAACAGGGGGCGGGTGAAAAACTGTTTTTT. Encoded protein: CASSYEQGAGEKLFF.

This sequence joins TRBV2 and TRBJ1-3, with 8 bases identical to TRBD1. The J segment lost 3 bases and the V segment lost 6 bases, leaving 10 bases of the junction unmatched. The CDR3 has 16 amino acids. Looked up from germline, CDR1 is SNHLY and CDR2 is FYNNEI. DNA for the CDR3: TGTGCCAGCAGCTTCGACAGGGGACGTAATGGAAACACCATATATTTT. Protein product: CASSFDRGRNGNTIYF. The whole variable domain, remainder taken from reference TRBV2 and TRBJ1-3, is EPEVTQTPSHQVTQMGQEVILRCVPISNHLYFYWYRQILGQKVEFLVSFYNNEISEKSEIFDDQFSVERPDGSNFTLKIRSTKLEDSAMYFCASSFDRGRNGNTIYFGEGSWLTVV.

This clone was seen a single time. The V gene is TRBV9, the J gene TRBJ2-3; 7 nucleotides match TRBD1. Germline CDR1 SGDLS, CDR2 YYNGEE. The ends lost 4 bases at V and 7 bases at J; junction bases unmatched: 15. This CDR3 spans 16 amino acids. As DNA, the CDR3 is TGTGCCAGCAGCACAGGGGTCTCTATTCTATTAAATACGCAGTATTTT. It codes for CASSTGVSILLNTQYF.